Following are 2 T cell receptor beta chains from one sample sequenced in a study of blood T cell repertoires in COVID-19. Clones were read by immunoSEQ multiplex PCR, and TCRdb kept only the in-frame ones, dropping some. Of over 150,000 clones detected, just under 85% appear once; the ten largest clones hold approximately 30%. The sequenced sample consisted of peripheral blood. These receptors were taken from a woman in her fifties or sixties with acute or convalescent COVID-19.

The chain carries TRBV15 and TRBJ1-3; 11 positions agree with TRBD1. CDR3 length: 17 amino acids. The junction had 6 bases not matched to a gene; V was cut back by 1 base and J by 4 bases. CDR1 is LNHNV, CDR2 YYDKDF, per germline (reference sequence). Here the CDR3 DNA reads TGTGCCACCAGCAGAGGTGGGACAGGGGGGAAAGGAAACACCATATATTTT. Translated: CATSRGGTGGKGNTIYF.

The chain employs TRBV6-6 and TRBJ1-2; D is perhaps TRBD1 (5 bases). Deletions cut 5 bases from V and 0 bases from J, with 10 bases between. CDR1 and CDR2 from the germline V gene are MNHNY and SVGAGI (reference sequence). The CDR3 consists of 14 residues. The CDR3 here is CASSTVGPNYGYTF. The CDR3 DNA follows: TGTGCCAGCAGTACCGTGGGGCCTAACTATGGCTACACCTTC.